The 12 T cell receptor beta chains listed next were all sequenced from one sample in a study of blood T cells in healthy people across ages (dated by TCRdb to between 2014 and 2016). Library preparation was by 5' RACE. TCRdb names Illumina HiSeq 2500 as the instrument used. A second PCR of 7 to 11 cycles was performed with a sample-barcoded 5' primer and a J-beta primer mix. The public reads were quality trimmed at Q25 with fastp and then assembled into clones with MiXCR by TCRdb, keeping productive beta chains. Here each entry gathers all rows of one CDR3 protein and keeps the most common genes and DNA. Within this sample are approximately 490,000 distinct CDR3 sequences, with less than 25% of them counted one time only. The leading ten clones occupy 8.7% of the sample. The sample was also reused in another study, on T cells of mothers and their children.

Sequencing input: blood. Receptors originate from a boy between 10 and 17 years old in good health.

The rearrangement uses TRBV6-5 and TRBJ1-6; D is unclear. CDR1 is MNHEY and CDR2 is SVGAGI in the germline V gene. V lost 2 bases, J lost 7 bases, and 6 bases lay in between. The CDR3 has 13 residues. CDR3 in DNA: TGTGCCAGCAGTTACGAGTTGAATTCACCCCTCCACTTT. Translated: CASSYELNSPLHF.

This clonotype was counted once. One junction end does not reproduce the germline sequence, and a read error may be involved. The rearrangement joins TRBV29-1 to TRBJ2-1, with TRBD2 as a possible D gene (6 bases). The CDR3 has 11 residues. The germline V gene encodes CDR1 SQVTM and CDR2 ANQGSEA. The CDR3 loop reads CSVASLGGVLF. CDR3 bases: TGCAGCGTTGCGTCCCTTGGCGGGGTCCTCTTC.

This clonotype appeared many times. The gene calls are TRBV3-1 and TRBJ2-5; 11 bases align to TRBD2. The CDR3 consists of 17 residues. The trim removed 4 bases at V and 5 bases at J, leaving 12 bases unmatched. Germline assignment: CDR1 LGHDT and CDR2 YNNKEL (reference sequence). CDR3 amino acids: CASSPFYSGRAGETQYF. The CDR3 DNA follows: TGTGCCAGCAGCCCCTTTTATAGCGGGAGGGCCGGGGAGACCCAGTACTTC.

The chain carries TRBV13 and TRBJ2-1; a possible D gene is TRBD2 (5 bases). CDR3 size: 16 residues. V was clipped by 5 bases and J by 0 bases, with 14 bases between them. Germline CDR1 is PRHDT and CDR2 is FYEKMQ (reference sequence). In nucleotides, the CDR3 is TGTGCCAGCAGCCCTAGAGAAGGGAGCTCCTACAATGAGCAGTTCTTC. This translates into CASSPREGSSYNEQFF.

This clonotype was observed many times. The chain is built from TRBV29-1 and TRBJ2-7; 12 positions match TRBD2. The germline V gene encodes CDR1 SQVTM and CDR2 ANQGSEA. V dropped 6 bases and J dropped 5; count of bases not matched to a gene: 8. This CDR3 region has 14 residues. The CDR3 spells CSVTGLAGSDEQYF. CDR3 DNA sequence: TGCAGCGTAACCGGACTAGCGGGAAGCGACGAGCAGTACTTC.

The gene calls are TRBV5-1 and TRBJ1-4; the D gene is possibly TRBD1 (6 bases). Trimming took off 1 base at V and 7 bases at J, with 14 bases between the two ends. The CDR3 totals 15 residues. The germline gives CDR1 SGHRS, CDR2 YFSETQ. CDR3 sequence: CASSLLGQAGEKLFF. The CDR3 coding sequence is TGCGCCAGCAGCTTGTTGGGACAAGCAGGTGAAAAACTGTTTTTT.

The sample holds many counts of this clonotype. The chain's CDR3 is CASSRWTSVGDTQYF. The CDR3 DNA reads as TGTGCCAGCAGCCGTTGGACTAGCGTCGGAGATACGCAGTATTTT. V usage is TRBV28 and J usage is TRBJ2-3; 9 bases agree with TRBD2. The germline gives CDR1 MDHEN, CDR2 SYDVKM. CDR3 size: 15 residues. The J segment lost 5 bases and the V segment lost 6 bases, leaving 9 bases of the junction unmatched.

This clonotype occurred a few times. The DNA of the CDR3 is TGTGCCAGCAGTTACACGGGCCGATTCAGACTTAATGAAAAACTGTTTTTT. It translates to CASSYTGRFRLNEKLFF. V usage is TRBV6-2 or TRBV6-3 and J usage is TRBJ1-4, with D hard to call. Trimming took off 2 bases at V and 4 bases at J, with 17 bases between the two ends. The germline V gene has CDR1 MNHEY and CDR2 SVGEGT. The CDR3 covers 17 residues.

As DNA, the CDR3 is TGTGCCAGCATCGACAGGGGAGTATTTGAAGCTTTCTTT. Amino acids: CASIDRGVFEAFF. This chain links TRBV2 with TRBJ1-1, with 8 bases identical to TRBD1. V lost 7 bases, J lost 7 bases, and 8 bases stayed unmatched. The CDR3 runs 13 residues. The V gene's germline CDR1 is SNHLY and CDR2 FYNNEI.

This clonotype was detected a few times. V and J are TRBV3-1 and TRBJ2-4; D gene ambiguous. Looked up from germline, CDR1 is LGHDT and CDR2 is YNNKEL (reference sequence). The CDR3 has 12 residues. V was shortened by 1 base and J by 13 bases, with 11 bases between the two germline ends. The CDR3 sequence: CASSQVRFLQYF. CDR3 sequence (DNA): TGTGCCAGCAGCCAAGTCCGTTTTTTGCAGTACTTC.

CDR3 region: CASSGTTETQYF. CDR3 nucleotides: TGTGCCAGCTCAGGGACCACAGAGACCCAGTACTTC. This sequence joins TRBV6-2 or TRBV6-3 and TRBJ2-1, with D perhaps TRBD1 or TRBD2 (5 bases each). TRBJ2-5 matches the DNA end more closely, so the J call is doubtful. Per the germline V gene, CDR1 is MNHEY and CDR2 is SVGEGT. The CDR3 extends over 12 amino acids.

This clonotype was recorded a few times. This chain uses TRBV9 with TRBJ2-1, with D perhaps TRBD2 (6 bases). This CDR3 spans 14 amino acids. CDR1 is SGDLS and CDR2 is YYNGEE in the germline V gene. Between the trimmed V and J ends, which lost 0 bases and 7 bases, there was a span of 11 bases. The CDR3 DNA sequence: TGTGCCAGCAGCGTAGCGGGAGTAGGGAATGAGCAGTTCTTC. Translating gives CASSVAGVGNEQFF. Filled out from reference TRBV9 and TRBJ2-1, the complete variable domain reads DSGVTQTPKHLITATGQRVTLRCSPRSGDLSVYWYQQSLDQGLQFLIQYYNGEERAKGNILERFSAQQFPDLHSELNLSSLELGDSALYFCASSVAGVGNEQFFGPGTRLTVL.